This T cell receptor beta chain was identified during a study of cytomegalovirus exposure and HLA in healthy donors (dated by TCRdb to 2016 to 2017). As for the study more broadly: An earlier analysis of roughly 500 of the donors reported 276 Gb of sequence data and 95 million to 140 million unique TCR beta sequences obtained from around 180 million T cells. An early release covering 500 to 750 HLA-typed donors comprised around 300 gigabases of sequencing data and approximately 85 million unique TCR sequences. Of the roughly 400 genotyped donors, less than 85% were placed in the genetic ancestry cluster associated with self-reported Caucasian donors. The study was designed to test whether signatures of past pathogen exposure could be identified by cataloging public T cell receptors. The study profiled the T cell repertoires of under 700 subjects by immunosequencing and related them to cytomegalovirus serostatus. In addition to the first cohort of 666 subjects, a separate validation cohort of 120 different subjects was used. To predict cytomegalovirus infection status, the study combined high-throughput TCR immunosequencing, statistical association of individual TCRs with disease status, and machine learning. To study patterns of TCR occurrence, a later analysis re-analyzed previously published TCR beta repertoires from more than 550 donors and added high-resolution HLA genotyping. In the later analysis, no new phenotypic data were used to find candidate immune exposures; instead, reliance was placed on TCR beta sequences and their occurrence across donors. An earlier analysis of roughly 600 of the donors used high-throughput TCR beta sequencing to judge whether each TCR beta V gene segment behaved as functional or pseudogenic. Donor age, sex, ethnicity and CMV serostatus were compiled alongside the repertoire data. A later genetic analysis took genome-wide SNP genotypes for about 55% of the 666 donors and used that subset as a discovery cohort. Every discovery cohort repertoire had been produced on one sequencing platform. Class I and class II HLA loci were covered by the typing at four-digit resolution. Typing coverage varied by locus: roughly 629-640 donors for A, B, C, DRB1 and DQB1; roughly 560 for DQA1; over 600 for DPA1; around 490 for DPB1. Several DR-DQ haplotypes were handled as single units for association and clustering because linkage in the cohort was strong. On average, roughly 240,000 unique TCR beta nucleotide sequences were sequenced per donor among 300 to 500 genotyped donors of the cohort, with 15% to 20% of those sequences being non-productive.

With respect to this clone: What antigen it recognizes has not been identified. No quality values exist for individual bases; no much larger clone is one base distant.

The germline V gene specifies SGHRS as CDR1 and YFSETQ as CDR2. The CDR3 numbers 17 residues from cysteine through phenylalanine. Just CDR3 DNA is preserved here, 51 bases in frame from base 1. Trimming accounts for 2 bases at V and 1 base at J, while the number of junction bases matched to no gene is 7. In total, just over 650 healthy bone marrow donors made up the cohort. All cohort members were sampled while nominally healthy, although unrecorded immune exposures were likely present. The donor was CMV seronegative and was included in the group of under 450 seronegative cohort members. A peripheral blood sample was provided by each donor, and peripheral blood mononuclear cells were used for TCR beta sequencing. Genomic DNA was extracted from the blood cell samples with the Qiagen DNeasy Blood Extraction Kit. Here is what the overall study found, with its caveats: A further reported finding was that TCR beta sequences accurately predicted the HLA-A and HLA-B alleles for most subjects in the first cohort. In an earlier analysis of 587 of the donors, most TCR beta V segments appeared in productive rearrangements about 87% or about 30% of the time, broadly matching IMGT annotations. Correlated functional status among segregating V segments might reflect linkage disequilibrium, but an unknown experimental factor could not be ruled out. Immune exposure information for the cohort was limited to CMV serostatus. A cluster of highly shared sequence variants was judged likely to represent a technical artifact of the sequencing pipeline. A total of about 150 TCR beta chains were listed by the study as associated with cytomegalovirus. A later analysis reported that several top co-occurrence clusters appeared linked to parvovirus B19, influenza, CMV and Epstein-Barr virus. The earlier analysis of 587 of the donors excluded 15 to 20 rarely observed V segments, including chromosome 9 orphons, because counts were too low. Some IMGT-functional V segments, including TRBV6-2 and TRBV6-3, could not be distinguished by the 87-base-pair reads and were therefore excluded. According to the authors, the approach could potentially be generalized to other disease states and immunological phenotypes. Because HLA typing was unavailable for some donors at each locus, only the typed subset was used in association tests. Strong co-occurrence of HLA alleles, especially DR and DQ, made assigning TCR associations to individual alleles difficult. A later analysis associated 16,951 TCR beta sequences with specific HLA alleles at a false discovery rate of 0.05. Cytomegalovirus status was reported to be diagnosed by the classifier with high specificity and sensitivity in both the original and validation cohorts. In a later genetic analysis, a missense DCLRE1C variant was associated with V-gene and J-gene trimming of TCR beta chains, and the association was replicated in an independent cohort. In vitro tests confirmed that a few of the cytomegalovirus-associated TCR beta chains recognize cytomegalovirus antigens. Compared with the 666-donor mean, donors in an Asian-associated ancestry cluster had fewer N-insertions in productive TCRs, according to a later genetic analysis. In a later analysis, the rate of TCR association differed among HLA loci, with DRB1 alleles having the most associated TCRs and HLA-C alleles having the fewest. Roughly uniform sequencing depth across donors was assumed in presence/absence analyses, although this assumption may not hold. Across donors, most TCR sequences were observed very rarely, whereas some public TCRs were present in many individuals. According to a later analysis, most CMV-associated TCR beta chains appeared to be HLA-restricted, and the HLA associations seemed to be driven largely by CMV exposure. Only TCR beta chains were sequenced in this cohort, and the absence of alpha or paired-chain data limited detectable features. A later analysis found that HLA-associated TCR beta chains were more clonally expanded and had lower generation probabilities than equally common non-associated chains.

Preparation of the library involved the immunoSEQ multiplex PCR assay. For the multiplex PCR, a mixture combining 60 forward primers for TCR Vbeta segments and 13 reverse primers for TCR Jbeta segments was used. A multiplex PCR assay on genomic DNA amplified the CDR3 region of rearranged TCR beta genes. On the Illumina HiSeq System, the amplified TCR beta libraries were sequenced as 87-base-pair reads. The study's processing was this. Across the roughly 600 repertoires, a later analysis counted tens of millions of unique TCR beta chains, some 11 million of which were shared by at least two donors. A nearest-neighbor algorithm error-corrected the raw reads and collapsed the reads into unique sequences, merging closely related sequences to remove PCR and sequencing errors. Alignment of CDR3 sequences to IMGT reference sequences was used to assign V, D and J gene segments. For a sequence to be retained, at least a six-nucleotide match to both a V gene segment and a J gene segment was required. Rearrangements were classified as productive when the CDR3 lacked stop codons and remained in frame with V and J, and all other rearrangements were classified as non-productive. CDR3 was defined according to IMGT convention as the region running from the second conserved V-encoded cysteine to the conserved J-encoded phenylalanine. Sequences without an unambiguous match to a single V gene segment were excluded from the earlier analysis of about 600 of the donors. An earlier analysis of several hundred of the donors called V segments functional above 56.7% productive rearrangements and segregating when the between-donor standard deviation exceeded 5%. To diagnose cytomegalovirus status from the catalog of TCR beta chain sequences, a statistical classification framework was built. A later analysis assigned V and J genes by comparing TCR nucleotide sequences with IMGT/GENE-DB human TR gene sequences. In a later analysis, CDR3 sequences and most-parsimonious VDJ recombination scenarios were assigned using the TCRdist pipeline. In a later analysis, each TCR beta chain was defined by its CDR3 amino acid sequence together with its V-gene family, and reads lacking a unique V-gene family were excluded. In a later analysis, 500 to 650 highly shared, low-generation-probability nucleotide sequences were removed to address suspected cross-contamination and a sequencing artifact. In a later analysis, a clonal expansion index for each public chain was calculated from normalized within-repertoire ranks of inferred template counts. A later analysis computed generation probabilities with a VDJ recombination model fitted to out-of-frame rearrangements, and checked the results against IGoR. In a later analysis, TCR-TCR, TCR-HLA and TCR-CMV co-occurrence was scored with hypergeometric tests, and a repertoire-size bias correction was applied to TCR pairs. False discovery rates were estimated in a later analysis by permuting HLA or CMV assignments 20 times. In a later analysis, co-occurring TCRs were grouped using DBSCAN, with TCRdist sequence similarity added in when clustering inside HLA-allele-positive subsets. Repertoires with fewer than 30,000 or more than 120,000 public chains were left out of co-occurrence clustering, as were five repertoires with anomalous nucleotide sharing. What TCRdb holds here is the immuneACCESS table cut down to in-frame rearrangements. Part of the clones is not present; checked against another copy, under half of the missing clones reflect an unresolved V gene, and the others are unexplained. The V and J calls and clone size come from that table; D and trimming were worked out from the DNA. The sample table records about 140,000 clones; 78% of these occur just once. The ten largest clones represent 2.5% to 3% of the sample.

Recombination connected TRBV5-1 to TRBJ2-2, and 8 junction bases match TRBD1. The origin of this receptor is a female donor in good health and CMV-seronegative. Sequencing was carried out using PBMCs. The CDR3 protein sequence reads: CASSFGGTGQNTGELFF. The nucleotides are TGCGCCAGCAGCTTTGGAGGGACAGGTCAGAACACCGGGGAGCTGTTTTTT. Beyond the CDR3, the reference TRBV5-1 and TRBJ2-2 genes provide the residues; the full variable domain reads: KAGVTQTPRYLIKTRGQQVTLSCSPISGHRSVSWYQQTPGQGLQFLFEYFSETQRNKGNFPGRFSGRQFSNSRSEMNVSTLELGDSALYLCASSFGGTGQNTGELFFGEGSRLTVL.